These 32 T cell receptor beta chains were all obtained from the same sample, sequenced in a study of cytomegalovirus exposure and HLA in healthy donors. PCR amplification relied on 60 Vbeta primers (plus 13 Jbeta primers). Only in-frame clones appear in the TCRdb table, and some are missing; sequencing was by immunoSEQ multiplex PCR. The table has approximately 100,000 clones, around 73% seen once. Sequencing was carried out using PBMCs. These receptors were obtained from a man aged 40-50 years in good health and CMV-seronegative.

This clone was picked up a small number of times. The CDR3 region has the DNA TGTGCCACCACCCAGGGGAGCAATTCACCCCTCCACTTT. This translates into CATTQGSNSPLHF. The rearrangement joins TRBV15 to TRBJ1-6, with D perhaps TRBD1 (6 bases). The V and J ends lost 7 bases and 7 bases respectively, with 11 bases between them. The CDR3 spans 13 residues. Germline V gene lookup returns CDR1 LNHNV and CDR2 YYDKDF (reference sequence).

J is TRBJ1-1 and V is TRBV29-1, with TRBD1 matching 7 bases. The CDR3 runs 15 residues. V was pared by 5 bases and J by 0 bases, with 9 bases of the junction left unmatched. CDR1 SQVTM and CDR2 ANQGSEA come from the germline V gene. CDR3: CSVSYGTAMNTEAFF. DNA of the CDR3: TGCAGCGTTTCCTACGGGACAGCGATGAACACTGAAGCTTTCTTT.

This clone has just a few counts. The V call is TRBV7-2, the J call TRBJ2-5; 9 bases match TRBD1. Gene TRBJ2-7 matches the end of the DNA better, so the J call may be wrong. The CDR3 is 16 residues long. Germline V gene sequence: CDR1 SGHTA, CDR2 FQGNSA. The CDR3 region is CASSSLPGQGKYEQYF. The CDR3 DNA is TGTGCCAGCAGCTCTTTACCGGGACAGGGTAAATACGAGCAGTACTTC.

The chain couples TRBV5-1 to TRBJ2-4, with D possibly TRBD1 on 6 matching bases. CDR1 and CDR2 from the germline V gene are SGHRS and YFSETQ. CDR3 length equals 18 residues. Between the trimmed V and J ends, which lost 4 bases and 0 bases, there was a span of 20 bases. CDR3 in amino acids: CASSPEDRGTLAKNIQYF. Here the CDR3 DNA reads TGCGCCAGCAGCCCAGAGGACAGAGGAACCCTAGCCAAAAACATTCAGTACTTC.

This clone was counted a few times. The chain joins TRBV19 to TRBJ2-3, with 8 bases that match TRBD1. Germline CDR1 reads LNHDA; CDR2 reads SQIVND (reference sequence). The CDR3 is 16 residues long. V lost 0 bases to trimming and J lost 5 bases; unmatched junction nucleotides: 7. CDR3 DNA sequence: TGTGCCAGTAGTATAGACGCCGGACAGGGCCGAGATACGCAGTATTTT. Translated, it gives CASSIDAGQGRDTQYF.

The genes are TRBV6-1 and TRBJ2-7, with 7 bases lining up with TRBD1. The CDR3 sequence is 12 residues long. Germline assignment: CDR1 MNHNS and CDR2 SASEGT. Germline trimming cut 6 bases from V and 6 bases from J; bases unmatched to any gene: 5. Here the CDR3 DNA reads TGTGCCAGCAGCGAAAACAGGGGCGAGCAGTACTTC. It specifies CASSENRGEQYF.

This clone is a singleton in its sample. The rearrangement joins TRBV2 to TRBJ2-7; 8 bases align to TRBD1. Germline V gene data show CDR1 as SNHLY and CDR2 as FYNNEI. The trim removed 7 bases at V and 5 bases at J, leaving 10 bases unmatched. This CDR3 region has 14 residues. CDR3 DNA: TGTGCCAGCAAAGGACAGGGTCTGTCCCACGAGCAGTACTTC. Protein sequence: CASKGQGLSHEQYF.

This CDR3 reads CASSPAGGGRETQYF. The CDR3, as DNA: TGTGCCAGCAGCCCCGCAGGGGGCGGCAGGGAGACCCAGTACTTC. The V and J genes are TRBV5-6 and TRBJ2-5, with 8 bases that match TRBD1. The CDR3 spans 15 residues. Germline assignment: CDR1 SGHDT and CDR2 YYEEEE. V was clipped by 4 bases and J by 5 bases; unmatched bases: 10.

The CDR3 DNA is TGTGCCAGCAGTTACAATAGCAATCAGCCCCAGCATTTT. Residues: CASSYNSNQPQHF. This chain uses TRBV27 with TRBJ1-5, with D uncertain. The CDR3 consists of 13 residues. The V and J ends lost 4 bases and 0 bases respectively, with 4 bases between them. The V gene's germline CDR1 is MNHEY and CDR2 SMNVEV (reference sequence).

This chain connects TRBV7-8 to TRBJ2-7; the D is unclear. Germline-derived CDR1 and CDR2 are SGHVS and FQNEAQ. Trimming took off 2 bases at V and 3 bases at J, with 11 bases between the two ends. This CDR3 spans 14 amino acids. CDR3 nucleotides: TGTGCCAGCAGCTTACAGGCTATCTTCTACGAGCAGTACTTC. This sequence encodes CASSLQAIFYEQYF.

The chain has TRBV27 and TRBJ2-7; TRBD1 agrees at 10 bases. The CDR3 loop spans 15 amino acids. With 3 bases clipped from V and 0 bases from J, the junction kept 2 bases outside the gene matches. CDR1 and CDR2 (germline): MNHEY, SMNVEV (reference sequence). The CDR3 nucleotides are TGTGCCAGCAGTTTGGGACAGGGGATCTCCTACGAGCAGTACTTC. It is translated as CASSLGQGISYEQYF.

V usage is TRBV6-1 and J usage is TRBJ1-5, with D unresolved. CDR1 is MNHNS, CDR2 SASEGT, per germline. Between the trimmed V and J ends, which lost 6 bases and 0 bases, there was a span of 12 bases. The CDR3 covers 15 residues. The CDR3 DNA reads as TGTGCCAGCAGCGCCGAGATGTATAGCAATCAGCCCCAGCATTTT. Protein product: CASSAEMYSNQPQHF.

The rearrangement joins TRBV9 to TRBJ1-2; a possible D gene is TRBD1 (6 bases). The germline V and J ends were trimmed by 0 bases and 2 bases, with 8 bases remaining between them. The CDR3 consists of 14 residues. The germline V gene has CDR1 SGDLS and CDR2 YYNGEE. CDR3 in amino acids: CASSVDQGNYGYTF. For the CDR3, the DNA is TGTGCCAGCAGCGTAGACCAGGGGAACTATGGCTACACCTTC. The entire variable domain, with the rest obtained from reference TRBV9 and TRBJ1-2, is as follows: DSGVTQTPKHLITATGQRVTLRCSPRSGDLSVYWYQQSLDQGLQFLIQYYNGEERAKGNILERFSAQQFPDLHSELNLSSLELGDSALYFCASSVDQGNYGYTFGSGTRLTVV.

The chain employs TRBV7-6 and TRBJ2-7; D unresolved. CDR1 SGHVS and CDR2 FNYEAQ come from the germline V gene. V lost 0 bases and J 0 bases, leaving 9 bases between the germline ends. The CDR3 is 15 residues long. This CDR3 reads CASSLASVGSYEQYF. CDR3 nucleotides: TGTGCCAGCAGCTTAGCGAGTGTCGGCTCCTACGAGCAGTACTTC.

The chain couples TRBV7-9 to TRBJ1-1; maybe TRBD1 (5 bases). The CDR3 sequence is 13 residues long. CDR1 is SEHNR and CDR2 is FQNEAQ in the germline V gene (reference sequence). V gave up 6 bases and J gave up 3 bases, with 11 bases separating them. CDR3 region: CASSTQGDTEAFF. The DNA for the CDR3 is TGTGCCAGCAGTACCCAAGGGGACACTGAAGCTTTCTTT.

The rearrangement uses TRBV13 and TRBJ2-3; TRBD1 is a possible D gene (5 bases). CDR1 is PRHDT, CDR2 FYEKMQ, per germline (reference sequence). V lost 3 bases to trimming and J lost 0 bases, with 13 bases between them. The CDR3 covers 16 residues. CDR3 region: CASSFLSRTSTDTQYF. The CDR3 nucleotides are TGTGCCAGCAGCTTCCTTTCGCGGACAAGCACAGATACGCAGTATTTT.

This chain connects TRBV10-2 to TRBJ2-7; D call uncertain. Germline CDR1 reads WSHSY; CDR2 reads SAAADI. The V and J ends lost 6 bases and 2 bases respectively, with 11 bases between them. The CDR3 has 13 residues. This chain's CDR3 is CASREQPAYEQYF. CDR3 nucleotides: TGCGCCAGCAGGGAACAGCCAGCCTACGAGCAGTACTTC.

J is TRBJ2-7 and V is TRBV27; the D gene is possibly TRBD1 (6 bases). The CDR3 consists of 14 residues. V gave up 2 bases and J gave up 1 base, with 9 bases separating them. CDR1 MNHEY and CDR2 SMNVEV come from the germline V gene (reference sequence). CDR3 nucleotide sequence: TGTGCCAGCAGTTTAGGCCAGGGGTCCTACGAGCAGTACTTC. Its translation is CASSLGQGSYEQYF.

The rearrangement joins TRBV28 to TRBJ2-4; D perhaps matches TRBD2 (6 bases). Germline V gene data show CDR1 as MDHEN and CDR2 as SYDVKM. Trimming took off 6 bases at V and 0 bases at J, with 30 bases between the two ends. The CDR3 extends over 21 amino acids. DNA for the CDR3: TGTGCCAGCAGCTTAGCCCGGAGGGTGACAGCACCGACTTTAGCCAAAAACATTCAGTACTTC. This sequence encodes CASSLARRVTAPTLAKNIQYF.

The chain couples TRBV11-3 to TRBJ2-1; D is perhaps TRBD1 (6 bases). Germline lookup yields CDR1 SGHNT and CDR2 YENEEA. CDR3 length: 13 amino acids. V was trimmed by 3 bases and J by 6 bases, leaving 9 bases between them. CDR3 protein: CASSLVQGNEQFF. CDR3 nucleotide sequence: TGTGCCAGCAGCTTGGTACAGGGCAATGAGCAGTTCTTC.

CDR3 sequence (DNA): TGTGCCAGCAGTCCGACATTAGGCAGGGGGCACGGTCAGCCCCAGCATTTT. This sequence encodes CASSPTLGRGHGQPQHF. The chain carries TRBV27 and TRBJ1-5, with TRBD1 identical over 8 bases. Germline loops: CDR1 MNHEY, CDR2 SMNVEV (reference sequence). Trimming removed 5 bases from V and 6 bases from J; junction bases left unmatched: 15. This CDR3 comprises 17 residues.

V is TRBV5-6 and J is TRBJ2-5, with TRBD1 identical over 8 bases. Germline-derived CDR1 and CDR2 are SGHDT and YYEEEE. V lost 2 bases and J lost 7; bases outside the gene matches: 10. This CDR3 comprises 15 residues. The CDR3 sequence: CASSFETGVTRTQYF. The CDR3 bases are TGTGCCAGCAGCTTCGAGACAGGGGTCACCAGGACCCAGTACTTC.

This sequence joins TRBV7-9 and TRBJ2-3; D is possibly TRBD1 (6 bases). Trimming left V 5 bases short and J 4 bases short, with 7 bases between. The CDR3 is made up of 12 amino acids. The V gene's germline CDR1 is SEHNR and CDR2 FQNEAQ (reference sequence). In DNA, the CDR3 is TGTGCCAGCAGCACAGGGTCAGATACGCAGTATTTT. This encodes CASSTGSDTQYF. Filled out from reference TRBV7-9 and TRBJ2-3, the complete variable domain reads DTGVSQNPRHKITKRGQNVTFRCDPISEHNRLYWYRQTLGQGPEFLTYFQNEAQLEKSRLLSDRFSAERPKGSFSTLEIQRTEQGDSAMYLCASSTGSDTQYFGPGTRLTVL.

CDR3 in amino acids: CASKDRGSYNSPLHF. DNA for the CDR3: TGTGCCAGTAAAGACAGGGGGTCCTATAATTCACCCCTCCACTTT. The rearrangement joins TRBV19 to TRBJ1-6; 9 bases are a match to TRBD1. Germline CDR1 and CDR2: LNHDA and SQIVND (reference sequence). V trimming: 7 bases; J trimming: 1 base; junction bases outside the gene matches: 2. The CDR3 consists of 15 residues.

This clone was detected a few times. The gene calls are TRBV6-5 and TRBJ1-2; 7 nucleotides match TRBD1. The germline V gene encodes CDR1 MNHEY and CDR2 SVGAGI. The CDR3 extends over 12 amino acids. Trimming at V came to 2 bases and at J to 7 bases, leaving 1 base not matched to a gene. The CDR3 reads CASSYRGLGYTF. The CDR3 nucleotides are TGTGCCAGCAGTTACAGGGGGCTTGGCTACACCTTC.

This chain links TRBV28 with TRBJ2-2, with 7 bases that match TRBD2. The V gene end was trimmed by 8 bases and the J gene end by 1 base; junction bases not matched to a gene: 7. CDR3 length equals 15 residues. Germline-derived CDR1 and CDR2 are MDHEN and SYDVKM. The CDR3 sequence: CASGLAGENTGELFF. Here the CDR3 DNA reads TGTGCCAGCGGGTTGGCGGGGGAGAACACCGGGGAGCTGTTTTTT.

Concerning this clone itself: Other DNA sequences from this sample encode an identical CDR3 as well. The CDR3 coding sequence is TGCAGTGCTAGTCGCGATTACGAGCAGTACTTC. It is translated as CSASRDYEQYF. The chain recombines TRBV20-1 with TRBJ2-7; D is unresolved. Germline CDR1 DFQATT, CDR2 SNEGSKA (reference sequence). V was cut by 3 bases and J by 4 bases, with 7 bases left in between. This CDR3 is built from 11 residues.

The J gene is TRBJ2-1, the V gene TRBV7-8; TRBD1 aligns across 8 bases. The CDR3 covers 13 residues. The V gene's germline CDR1 is SGHVS and CDR2 FQNEAQ. Trimming cost V 5 bases and J 8 bases; bases outside gene matches: 5. For the CDR3, the DNA is TGTGCCAGCAGCCGGACAGGGTTGGATGAGCAGTTCTTC. Encoded protein: CASSRTGLDEQFF.

V is TRBV7-2 and J is TRBJ2-1, with 11 nucleotides matching TRBD2. The CDR3 is made up of 17 amino acids. With 0 bases clipped from V and 2 bases from J, the junction kept 3 bases outside the gene matches. Germline V gene data show CDR1 as SGHTA and CDR2 as FQGNSA. For the CDR3, the DNA is TGTGCCAGCAGCTTAGCCCTAGCGGGGGGTCCCTACAATGAGCAGTTCTTC. Its protein product is CASSLALAGGPYNEQFF.

The CDR3 nucleotides read TGTGCCAGCAGCTTGGACAGGGGGGCCTACGAGCAGTACTTC. Translating gives CASSLDRGAYEQYF. The chain recombines TRBV5-4 with TRBJ2-7, with 8 nucleotides matching TRBD1. The CDR3 totals 14 residues. CDR1 is SGHNT and CDR2 is YYREEE in the germline V gene (reference sequence). Germline trimming cut 0 bases from V and 2 bases from J; bases unmatched to any gene: 1.

The genes are TRBV4-2 and TRBJ2-1; TRBD2 aligns across 10 bases. V dropped 0 bases and J dropped 0; count of bases not matched to a gene: 5. Looked up from germline, CDR1 is LGHNA and CDR2 is YNFKEQ. The CDR3 runs 18 residues. The CDR3 bases are TGTGCCAGCAGCCAAGAAGGAAGCGGGGGGGCCTCCTACAATGAGCAGTTCTTC. This sequence encodes CASSQEGSGGASYNEQFF.

The genes are TRBV9 and TRBJ1-6; D is unclear. Trimming took off 4 bases at V and 7 bases at J, with 9 bases between the two ends. This CDR3 spans 13 amino acids. CDR1 is SGDLS, CDR2 YYNGEE, per germline. The CDR3 DNA follows: TGTGCCAGCAGCCCCGCCGGGAATTCACCCCTCCACTTT. Translation: CASSPAGNSPLHF.